This T cell receptor beta chain was identified during a study of T cells in localized non-small cell lung cancer. Clones were sequenced by immunoSEQ multiplex PCR, and TCRdb holds only the in-frame ones, with some missing. The table records about 11,000 clones, 85% to 90% of them present only once. CDR1 and CDR2 from the germline V gene are KGHSH and LQKENI. There are 13 residues in the CDR3. Trimming cost V 2 bases and J 5 bases, with 7 bases left between them. The TCR sequence derives from a male donor at least 60 years old with stage I lung adenocarcinoma. This sequence joins TRBV18 and TRBJ2-1; D gene unclear. The specimen was peripheral blood, collected before any cancer treatment. The DNA of the CDR3 is TGTGCCAGCTCACCAGGAGAAGACAATGAGCAGTTCTTC. Translation: CASSPGEDNEQFF.